The rows below give T cell receptor beta chains drawn from one sample of a study of early T cells in non-severe SARS-CoV-2 infection. TCRdb redid the calling of the 5' RACE reads with MiXCR, one entry per CDR3 protein. The sample has more than 95,000 distinct CDR3 sequences, about 15% seen once. Specimen: whole blood. The receptor source for this set is an adult who was a healthcare worker with PCR-confirmed SARS-CoV-2 infection or an uninfected control (not recorded which). CDR3s include the opening cysteine and the closing phenylalanine or tryptophan.

>12|TRBV11-2
CASSSQRYEQYF
>16|TRBV5-1
CASSWGTADHQETQYF
>16|TRBV5-1
CASSLGGGGGALEQFF
>14|TRBV10-3
CATSLEGSGNTIYF
>11|TRBV29-1
CSVMSGYTQYF
>13|TRBV30
CAWGSQINEKLFF
>14|TRBV3-1
CASSRRETNEKLFF
>15|TRBV4-1
CASSQDGGGNQPQHF
>14|TRBV29-1
CSVIRQGENSPLHF
>17|TRBV19
CASSRWGDSGTYNEQFF
>14|TRBV23-1
CASPGTSGKETQYF
>16|TRBV19
CASSTGFRAGKETQYF
>13|TRBV14
CASSQERGTEAFF
>13|TRBV12-3/TRBV12-4
CASSLDRATEAFF
>14|TRBV12-3/TRBV12-4
CASSLYRMNTEAFF
>16|TRBV5-4
CASSLVIGQGTYEQYF
>15|TRBV11-1
CASSLAWTGADTQYF
>12|TRBV20-1
CSAAGSTDTQYF
>13|TRBV7-6
CASSPGGYTEAFF
>12|TRBV3-1
CASSQGGDTIYF
>16|TRBV10-3
CAISESEFLAKNIQYF
>15|TRBV7-7
CASSLDLASTDTQYF
>14|TRBV18
CASSLTGSTDTQYF
>17|TRBV19
CASSRGFGNTNTGELFF
>17|TRBV6-6
CASTLNPLAGVADTQYF
>15|TRBV7-9
CASSKVSSLQETQYF
>15|TRBV29-1
CSVQEGGGAADTQYF
>13|TRBV30
CAWATGVLTEAFF
>14|TRBV12-3/TRBV12-4
CASGRQGAADTQYF
>14|TRBV7-3
CASKEGLAGDTQYF
>13|TRBV6-2/TRBV6-3
CASSRGTRYEQYF
>16|TRBV7-9
CASSSRILTGQETQYF
>14|TRBV7-6
CASAMDRKQETQYF
>10|TRBV20-1
CSASSIEQFF
>13|TRBV30
CAWSFAALYEQYF
>13|TRBV2
CASRVQGPTEAFF
>16|TRBV12-3/TRBV12-4
CASTSRTGVHYEKLFF
>15|TRBV9
CASSPSPGDYEKLFF
>12|TRBV6-1
CASSRGRYEQYF
>15|TRBV27
CASSSRGLGNQPQHF
>15|TRBV6-1
CASSAGHTNTGELFF
>14|TRBV24-1
CATSDPGSNQPQHF
>14|TRBV4-1
CASSQDRASETQYF
>15|TRBV3-1
CASSQFSSYNSPLHF
>14|TRBV6-1
CASSDGGGTDTQYF
>13|TRBV6-1
CASKGPENTEAFF
>15|TRBV10-1
CASSESSGGTDTQYF
>15|TRBV20-1
CSARSRTSGGAGQFF
>13|TRBV9
CASQGDLGTEAFF
>12|TRBV3-1
CASSLHTGELFF
>14|TRBV12-3/TRBV12-4
CASSPGGGRDEQFF
>16|TRBV10-1
CASSGQTGGLPYEQYF
>15|TRBV10-3
CAISEQDRRNTEAFF
>16|TRBV5-1
CASSWGAAGNTGELFF
>13|TRBV30
CAWSYPGRNTIYF
>13|TRBV6-1
CASSEGADYGYTF
>13|TRBV2
CASSDYVGNTIYF
>14|TRBV6-1
CASSRDYNTGELFF
>16|TRBV27
CASSTGGKGFGNTIYF